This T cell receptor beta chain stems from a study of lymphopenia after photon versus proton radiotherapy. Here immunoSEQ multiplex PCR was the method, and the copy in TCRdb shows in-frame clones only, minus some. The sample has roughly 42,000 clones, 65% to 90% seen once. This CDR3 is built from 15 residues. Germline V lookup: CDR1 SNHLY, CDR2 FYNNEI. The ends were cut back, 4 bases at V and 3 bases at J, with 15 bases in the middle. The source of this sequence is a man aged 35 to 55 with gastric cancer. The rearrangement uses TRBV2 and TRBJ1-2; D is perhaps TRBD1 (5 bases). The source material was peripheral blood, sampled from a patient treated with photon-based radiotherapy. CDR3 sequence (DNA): TGTGCCAGCAGTGCGACAGCCAGGCGCGACTATGGCTACACCTTC. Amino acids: CASSATARRDYGYTF.